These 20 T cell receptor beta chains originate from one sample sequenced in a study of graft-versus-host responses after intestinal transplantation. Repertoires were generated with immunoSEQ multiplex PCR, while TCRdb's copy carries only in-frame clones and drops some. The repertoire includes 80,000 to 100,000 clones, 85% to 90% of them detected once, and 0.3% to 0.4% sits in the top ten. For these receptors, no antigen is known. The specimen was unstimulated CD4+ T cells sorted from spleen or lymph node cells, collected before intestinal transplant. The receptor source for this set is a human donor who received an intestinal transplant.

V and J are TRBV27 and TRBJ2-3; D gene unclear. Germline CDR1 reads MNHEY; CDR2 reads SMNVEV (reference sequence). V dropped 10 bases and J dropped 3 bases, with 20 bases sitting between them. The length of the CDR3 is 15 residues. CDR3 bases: TGTGCCACTAAGTTGACCTCGGTCGGGACAGATACGCAGTATTTT. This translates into CATKLTSVGTDTQYF.

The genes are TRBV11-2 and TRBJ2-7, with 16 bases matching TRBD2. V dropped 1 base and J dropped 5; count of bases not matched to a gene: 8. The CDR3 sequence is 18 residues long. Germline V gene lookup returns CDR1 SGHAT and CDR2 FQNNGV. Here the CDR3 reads CASSLGGLAGGPFDEQYF. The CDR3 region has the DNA TGTGCCAGCAGCTTAGGGGGACTAGCGGGAGGGCCGTTTGACGAGCAGTACTTC.

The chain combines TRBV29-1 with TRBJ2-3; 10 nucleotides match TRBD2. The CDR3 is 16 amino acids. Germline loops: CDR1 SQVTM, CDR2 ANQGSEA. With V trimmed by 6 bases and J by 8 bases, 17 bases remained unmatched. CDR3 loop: CSVNTELAGPVGTQYF. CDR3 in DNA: TGCAGCGTCAACACGGAACTAGCGGGGCCGGTCGGTACGCAGTATTTT.

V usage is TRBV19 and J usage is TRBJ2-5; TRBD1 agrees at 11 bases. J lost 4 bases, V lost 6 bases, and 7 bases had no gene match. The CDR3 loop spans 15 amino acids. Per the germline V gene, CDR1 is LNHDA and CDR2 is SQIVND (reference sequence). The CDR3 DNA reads TGTGCCAGTAGCTCAGGACAGGGGGCCGTAGAGACCCAGTACTTC. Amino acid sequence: CASSSGQGAVETQYF.

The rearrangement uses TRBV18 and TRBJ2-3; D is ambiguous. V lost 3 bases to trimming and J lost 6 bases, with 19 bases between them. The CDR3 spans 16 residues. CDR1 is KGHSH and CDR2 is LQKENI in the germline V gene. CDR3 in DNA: TGTGCCAGCTCACCTCTCCCGGGTTCGGCGTCGGATACGCAGTATTTT. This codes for CASSPLPGSASDTQYF.

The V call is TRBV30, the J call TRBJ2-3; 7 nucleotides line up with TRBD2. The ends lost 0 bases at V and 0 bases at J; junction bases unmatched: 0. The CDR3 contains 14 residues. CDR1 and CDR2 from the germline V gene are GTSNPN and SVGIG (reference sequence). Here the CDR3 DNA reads TGTGCCTGGAGTGTGGGGGGGAGCACAGATACGCAGTATTTT. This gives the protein CAWSVGGSTDTQYF.

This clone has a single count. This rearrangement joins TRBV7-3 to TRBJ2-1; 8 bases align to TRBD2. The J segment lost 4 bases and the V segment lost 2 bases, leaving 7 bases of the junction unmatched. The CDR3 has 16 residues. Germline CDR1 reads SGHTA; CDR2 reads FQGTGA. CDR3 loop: CASSLALAGPYNEQFF. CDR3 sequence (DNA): TGTGCCAGCAGCTTAGCGCTAGCGGGCCCTTACAATGAGCAGTTCTTC.

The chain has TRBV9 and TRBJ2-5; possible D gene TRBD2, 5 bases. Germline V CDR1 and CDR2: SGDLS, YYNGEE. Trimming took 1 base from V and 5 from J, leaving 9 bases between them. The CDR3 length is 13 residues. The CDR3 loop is CASSVNIAETQYF. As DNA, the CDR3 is TGTGCCAGCAGCGTAAATATAGCGGAGACCCAGTACTTC. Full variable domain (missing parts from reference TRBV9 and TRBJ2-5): DSGVTQTPKHLITATGQRVTLRCSPRSGDLSVYWYQQSLDQGLQFLIQYYNGEERAKGNILERFSAQQFPDLHSELNLSSLELGDSALYFCASSVNIAETQYFGPGTRLLVL.

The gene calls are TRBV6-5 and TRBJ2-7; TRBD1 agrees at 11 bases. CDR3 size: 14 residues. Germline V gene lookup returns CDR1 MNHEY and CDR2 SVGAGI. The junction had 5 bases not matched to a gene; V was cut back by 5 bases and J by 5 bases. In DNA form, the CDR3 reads TGTGCCAGCAGTCGGGACAGGGGGATAGACGAGCAGTACTTC. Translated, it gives CASSRDRGIDEQYF.

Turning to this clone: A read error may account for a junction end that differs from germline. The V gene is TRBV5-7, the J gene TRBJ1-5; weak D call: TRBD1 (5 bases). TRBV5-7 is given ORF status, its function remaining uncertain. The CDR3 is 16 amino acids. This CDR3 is CASNLERTNSNQPQHF. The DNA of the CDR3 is TGTGCCAGCAACTTGGAACGGACAAATAGCAATCAGCCCCAGCATTTT.

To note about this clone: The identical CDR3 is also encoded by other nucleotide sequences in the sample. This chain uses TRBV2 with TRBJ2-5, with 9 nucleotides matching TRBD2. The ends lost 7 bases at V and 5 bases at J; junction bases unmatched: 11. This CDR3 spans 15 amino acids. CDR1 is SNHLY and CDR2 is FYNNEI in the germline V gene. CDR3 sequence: CASMPGAGGRETQYF. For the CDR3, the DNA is TGTGCCAGCATGCCGGGAGCGGGGGGACGGGAGACCCAGTACTTC.

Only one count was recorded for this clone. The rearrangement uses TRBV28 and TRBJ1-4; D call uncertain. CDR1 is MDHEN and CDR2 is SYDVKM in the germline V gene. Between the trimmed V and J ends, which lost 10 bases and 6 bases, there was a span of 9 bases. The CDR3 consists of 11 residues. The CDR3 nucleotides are TGTGCCACGACTAGTGATGAAAAACTGTTTTTT. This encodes CATTSDEKLFF.

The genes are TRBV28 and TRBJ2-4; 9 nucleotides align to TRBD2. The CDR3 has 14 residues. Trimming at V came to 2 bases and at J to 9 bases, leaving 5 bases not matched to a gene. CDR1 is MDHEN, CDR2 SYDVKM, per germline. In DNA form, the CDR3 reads TGTGCCAGCAGTTTAGCGGGAGGGTCGGGCATTCAGTACTTC. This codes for CASSLAGGSGIQYF.

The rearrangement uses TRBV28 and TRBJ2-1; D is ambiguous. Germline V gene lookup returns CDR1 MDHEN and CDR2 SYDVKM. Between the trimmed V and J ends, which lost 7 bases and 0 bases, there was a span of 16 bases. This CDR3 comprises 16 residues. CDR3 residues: CASTSQPGGSYNEQFF. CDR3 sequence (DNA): TGTGCCAGCACCTCTCAGCCGGGTGGCTCCTACAATGAGCAGTTCTTC.

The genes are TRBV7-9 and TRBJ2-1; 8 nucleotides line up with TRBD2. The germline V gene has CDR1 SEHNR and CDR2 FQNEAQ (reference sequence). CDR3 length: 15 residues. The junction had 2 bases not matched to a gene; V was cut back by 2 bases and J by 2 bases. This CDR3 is CASSLRGRTYNEQFF. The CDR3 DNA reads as TGTGCCAGCAGCTTACGCGGGAGGACCTACAATGAGCAGTTCTTC.

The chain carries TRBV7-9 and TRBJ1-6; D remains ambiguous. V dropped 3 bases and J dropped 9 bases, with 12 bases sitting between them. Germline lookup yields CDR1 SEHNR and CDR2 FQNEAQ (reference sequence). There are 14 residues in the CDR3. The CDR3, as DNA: TGTGCCAGCAGCTTGGAACCGGGAGCTTCACCCCTCCACTTT. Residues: CASSLEPGASPLHF.

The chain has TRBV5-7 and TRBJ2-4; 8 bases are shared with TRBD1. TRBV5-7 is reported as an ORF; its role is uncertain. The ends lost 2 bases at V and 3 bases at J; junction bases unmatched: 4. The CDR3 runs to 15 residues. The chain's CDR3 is CASSFITGGKNIQYF. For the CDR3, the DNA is TGTGCCAGCAGCTTCATCACAGGGGGCAAAAACATTCAGTACTTC.

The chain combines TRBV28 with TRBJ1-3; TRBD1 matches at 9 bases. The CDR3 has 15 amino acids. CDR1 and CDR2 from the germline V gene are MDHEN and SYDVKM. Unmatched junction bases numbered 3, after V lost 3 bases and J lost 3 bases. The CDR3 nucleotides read TGTGCCAGCAGTTTCGGACAGGGGTTTGGAAACACCATATATTTT. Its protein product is CASSFGQGFGNTIYF. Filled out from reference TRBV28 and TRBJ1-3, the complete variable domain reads DVKVTQSSRYLVKRTGEKVFLECVQDMDHENMFWYRQDPGLGLRLIYFSYDVKMKEKGDIPEGYSVSREKKERFSLILESASTNQTSMYLCASSFGQGFGNTIYFGEGSWLTVV.

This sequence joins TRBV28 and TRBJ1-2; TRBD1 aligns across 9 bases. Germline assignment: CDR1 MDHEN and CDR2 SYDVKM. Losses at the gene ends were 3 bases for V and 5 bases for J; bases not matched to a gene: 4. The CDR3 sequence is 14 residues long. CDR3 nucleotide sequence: TGTGCCAGCAGTTTCGGGGACAGGGATTATGGCTACACCTTC. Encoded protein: CASSFGDRDYGYTF.

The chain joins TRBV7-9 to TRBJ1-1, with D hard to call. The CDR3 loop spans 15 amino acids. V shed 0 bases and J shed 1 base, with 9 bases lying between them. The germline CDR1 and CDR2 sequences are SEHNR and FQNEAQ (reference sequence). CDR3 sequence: CASSLALGGNTEAFF. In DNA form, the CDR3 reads TGTGCCAGCAGCTTAGCGCTTGGCGGGAACACTGAAGCTTTCTTT.